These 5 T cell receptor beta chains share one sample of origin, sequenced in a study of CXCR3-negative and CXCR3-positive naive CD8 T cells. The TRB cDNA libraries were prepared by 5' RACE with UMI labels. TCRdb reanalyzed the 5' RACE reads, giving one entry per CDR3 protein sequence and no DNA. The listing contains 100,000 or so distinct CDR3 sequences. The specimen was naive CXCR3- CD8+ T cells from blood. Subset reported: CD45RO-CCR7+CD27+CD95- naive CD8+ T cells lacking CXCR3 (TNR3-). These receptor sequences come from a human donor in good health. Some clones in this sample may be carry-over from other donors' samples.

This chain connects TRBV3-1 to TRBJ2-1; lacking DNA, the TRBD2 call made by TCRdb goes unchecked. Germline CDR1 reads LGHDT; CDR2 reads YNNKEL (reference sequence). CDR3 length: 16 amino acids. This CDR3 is CASSRLSGNSYNEQFF.

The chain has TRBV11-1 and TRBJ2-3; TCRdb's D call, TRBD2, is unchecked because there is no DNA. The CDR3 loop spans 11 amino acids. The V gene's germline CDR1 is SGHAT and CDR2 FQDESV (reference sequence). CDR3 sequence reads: CASSPPGTQYF. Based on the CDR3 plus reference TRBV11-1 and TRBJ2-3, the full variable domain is EAEVAQSPRYKITEKSQAVAFWCDPISGHATLYWYRQILGQGPELLVQFQDESVVDDSQLPKDRFSAERLKGVDSTLKIQPAELGDSAMYLCASSPPGTQYFGPGTRLTVL.

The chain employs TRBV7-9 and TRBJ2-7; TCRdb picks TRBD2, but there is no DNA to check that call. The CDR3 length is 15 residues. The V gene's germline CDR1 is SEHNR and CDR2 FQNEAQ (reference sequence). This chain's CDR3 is CASSPSGVTSYEQYF.

The CDR3 region is CASSLRGELYEQYF. The J gene is TRBJ2-7, the V gene TRBV13. The CDR3 has 14 amino acids. Germline CDR1 PRHDT, CDR2 FYEKMQ (reference sequence).

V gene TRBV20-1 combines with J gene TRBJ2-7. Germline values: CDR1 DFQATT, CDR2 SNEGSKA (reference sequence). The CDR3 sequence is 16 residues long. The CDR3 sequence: CSARDIETGSFYEQYF.